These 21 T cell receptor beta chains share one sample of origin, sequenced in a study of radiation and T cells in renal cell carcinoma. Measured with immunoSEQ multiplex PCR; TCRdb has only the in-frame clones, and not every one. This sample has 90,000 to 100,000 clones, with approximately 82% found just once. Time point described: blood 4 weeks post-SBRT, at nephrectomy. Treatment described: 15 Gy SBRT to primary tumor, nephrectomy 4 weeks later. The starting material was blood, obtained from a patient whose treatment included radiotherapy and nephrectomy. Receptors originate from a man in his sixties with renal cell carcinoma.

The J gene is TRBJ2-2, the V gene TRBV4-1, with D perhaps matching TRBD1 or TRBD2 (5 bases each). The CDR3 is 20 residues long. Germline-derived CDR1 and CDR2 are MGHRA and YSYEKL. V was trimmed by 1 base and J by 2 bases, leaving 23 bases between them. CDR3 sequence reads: CASSQGNGRRPRDNTGELFF. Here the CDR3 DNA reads TGCGCCAGCAGCCAAGGGAACGGCAGGCGACCTAGGGACAACACCGGGGAGCTGTTTTTT.

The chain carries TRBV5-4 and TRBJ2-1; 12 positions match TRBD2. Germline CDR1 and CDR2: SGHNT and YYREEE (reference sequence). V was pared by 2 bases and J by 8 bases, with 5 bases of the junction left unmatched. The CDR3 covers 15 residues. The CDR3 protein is CASSLGLAGIDEQFF. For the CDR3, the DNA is TGTGCCAGCAGCTTAGGACTAGCGGGAATCGATGAGCAGTTCTTC.

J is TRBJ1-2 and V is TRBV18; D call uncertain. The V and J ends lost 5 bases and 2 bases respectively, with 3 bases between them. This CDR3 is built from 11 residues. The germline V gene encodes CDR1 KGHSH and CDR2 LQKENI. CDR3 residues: CASSGNYGYTF. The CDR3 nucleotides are TGTGCCAGCTCAGGCAACTATGGCTACACCTTC.

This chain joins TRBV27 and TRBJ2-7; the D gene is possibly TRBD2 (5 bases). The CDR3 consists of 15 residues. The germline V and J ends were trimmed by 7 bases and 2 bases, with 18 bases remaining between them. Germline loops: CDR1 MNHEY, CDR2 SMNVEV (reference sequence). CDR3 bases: TGTGCCAGCACCTCCCTAGAGGGAACCGCCTACGAGCAGTACTTC. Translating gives CASTSLEGTAYEQYF.

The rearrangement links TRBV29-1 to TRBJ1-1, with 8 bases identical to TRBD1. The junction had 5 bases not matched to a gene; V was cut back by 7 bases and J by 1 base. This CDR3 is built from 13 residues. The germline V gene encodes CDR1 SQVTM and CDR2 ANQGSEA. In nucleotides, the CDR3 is TGCAGCGGCCAAACAGGGGGGAACACTGAAGCTTTCTTT. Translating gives CSGQTGGNTEAFF.

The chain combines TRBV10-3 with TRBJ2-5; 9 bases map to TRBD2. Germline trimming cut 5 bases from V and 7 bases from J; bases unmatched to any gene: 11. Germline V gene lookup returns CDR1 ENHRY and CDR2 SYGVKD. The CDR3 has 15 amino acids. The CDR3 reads CAISLGLAHERTQYF. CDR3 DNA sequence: TGTGCCATCAGTCTCGGACTAGCGCACGAGCGGACCCAGTACTTC.

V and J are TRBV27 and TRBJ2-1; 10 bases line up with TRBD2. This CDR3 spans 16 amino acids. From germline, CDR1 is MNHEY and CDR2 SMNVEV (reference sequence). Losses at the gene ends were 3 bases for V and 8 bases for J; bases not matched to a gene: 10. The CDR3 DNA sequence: TGTGCCAGCAGTTTTGGGAGCGGGAGGGCTTCGGATGAGCAGTTCTTC. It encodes CASSFGSGRASDEQFF.

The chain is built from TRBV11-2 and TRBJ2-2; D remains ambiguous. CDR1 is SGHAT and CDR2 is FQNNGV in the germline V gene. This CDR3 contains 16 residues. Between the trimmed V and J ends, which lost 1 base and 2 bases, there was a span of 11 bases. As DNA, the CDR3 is TGTGCCAGCAGCTTAGCCGCGACTCGAAACACCGGGGAGCTGTTTTTT. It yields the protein CASSLAATRNTGELFF. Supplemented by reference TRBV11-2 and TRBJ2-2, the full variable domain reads EAGVAQSPRYKIIEKRQSVAFWCNPISGHATLYWYQQILGQGPKLLIQFQNNGVVDDSQLPKDRFSAERLKGVDSTLKIQPAKLEDSAVYLCASSLAATRNTGELFFGEGSRLTVL.

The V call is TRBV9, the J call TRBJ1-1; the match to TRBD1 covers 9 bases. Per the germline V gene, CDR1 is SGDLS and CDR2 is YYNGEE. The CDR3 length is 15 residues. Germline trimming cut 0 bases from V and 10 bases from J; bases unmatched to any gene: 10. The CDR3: CASSVAGTGLRLAFF. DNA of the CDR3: TGTGCCAGCAGCGTAGCCGGGACAGGGCTAAGATTAGCTTTCTTT.

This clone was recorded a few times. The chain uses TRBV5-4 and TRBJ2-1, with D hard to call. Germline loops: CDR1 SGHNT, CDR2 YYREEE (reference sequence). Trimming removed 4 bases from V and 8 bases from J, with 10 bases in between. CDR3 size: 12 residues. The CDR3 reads CASSPDLDEQFF. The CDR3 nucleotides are TGTGCCAGCAGCCCAGACCTTGATGAGCAGTTCTTC. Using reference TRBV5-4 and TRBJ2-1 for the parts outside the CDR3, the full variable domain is ETGVTQSPTHLIKTRGQQVTLRCSSQSGHNTVSWYQQALGQGPQFIFQYYREEENGRGNFPPRFSGLQFPNYSSELNVNALELDDSALYLCASSPDLDEQFFGPGTRLTVL.

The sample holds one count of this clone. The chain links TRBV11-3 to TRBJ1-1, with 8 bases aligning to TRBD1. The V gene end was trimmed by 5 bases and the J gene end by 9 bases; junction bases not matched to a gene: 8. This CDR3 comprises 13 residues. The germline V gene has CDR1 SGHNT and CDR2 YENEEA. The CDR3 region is CASSPGTGGQAFF. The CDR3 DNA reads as TGTGCCAGCAGCCCCGGGACAGGTGGGCAAGCTTTCTTT.

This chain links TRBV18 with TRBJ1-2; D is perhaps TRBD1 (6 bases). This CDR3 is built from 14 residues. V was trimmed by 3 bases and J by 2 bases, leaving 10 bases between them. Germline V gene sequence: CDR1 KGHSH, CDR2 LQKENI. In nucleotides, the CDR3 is TGTGCCAGCTCACCCGACAGGCCCAACTATGGCTACACCTTC. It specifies CASSPDRPNYGYTF.

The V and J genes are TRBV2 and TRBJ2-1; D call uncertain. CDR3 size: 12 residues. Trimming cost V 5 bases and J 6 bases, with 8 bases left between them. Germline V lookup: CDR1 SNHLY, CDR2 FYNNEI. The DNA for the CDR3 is TGTGCCAGCAGTCCGTGGAGCAATGAGCAGTTCTTC. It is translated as CASSPWSNEQFF.

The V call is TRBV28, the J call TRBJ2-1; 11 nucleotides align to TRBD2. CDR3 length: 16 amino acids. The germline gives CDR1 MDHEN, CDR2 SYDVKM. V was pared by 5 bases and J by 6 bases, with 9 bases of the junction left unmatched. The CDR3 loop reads CASSRPGTSGRNEQFF. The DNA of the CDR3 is TGTGCCAGCAGTCGACCCGGGACTAGCGGCCGCAATGAGCAGTTCTTC.

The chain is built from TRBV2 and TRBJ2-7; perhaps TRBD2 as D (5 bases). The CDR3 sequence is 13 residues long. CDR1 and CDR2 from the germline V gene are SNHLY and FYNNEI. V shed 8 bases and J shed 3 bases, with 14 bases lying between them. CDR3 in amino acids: CASGAQRYYEQYF. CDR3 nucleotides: TGTGCCAGCGGAGCCCAGCGGTACTACGAGCAGTACTTC.

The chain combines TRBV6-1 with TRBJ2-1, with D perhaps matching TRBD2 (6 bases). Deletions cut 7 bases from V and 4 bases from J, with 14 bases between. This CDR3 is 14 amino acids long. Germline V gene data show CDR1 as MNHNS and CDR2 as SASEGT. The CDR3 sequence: CASTSAQIYNEQFF. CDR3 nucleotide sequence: TGTGCCAGCACTAGCGCCCAGATTTACAATGAGCAGTTCTTC.

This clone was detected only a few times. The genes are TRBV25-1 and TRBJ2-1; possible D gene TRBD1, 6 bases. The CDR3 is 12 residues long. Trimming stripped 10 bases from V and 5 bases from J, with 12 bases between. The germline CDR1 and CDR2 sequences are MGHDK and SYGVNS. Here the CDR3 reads CATVDRNNEQFF. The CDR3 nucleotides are TGTGCCACCGTTGACAGGAACAATGAGCAGTTCTTC.

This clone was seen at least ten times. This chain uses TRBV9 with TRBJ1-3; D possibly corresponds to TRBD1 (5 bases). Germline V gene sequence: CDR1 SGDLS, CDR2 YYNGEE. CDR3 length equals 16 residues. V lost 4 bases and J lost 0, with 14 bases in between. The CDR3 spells CASSLRGESSGNTIYF. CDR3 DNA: TGTGCCAGCAGCCTACGAGGGGAGAGCTCTGGAAACACCATATATTTT.

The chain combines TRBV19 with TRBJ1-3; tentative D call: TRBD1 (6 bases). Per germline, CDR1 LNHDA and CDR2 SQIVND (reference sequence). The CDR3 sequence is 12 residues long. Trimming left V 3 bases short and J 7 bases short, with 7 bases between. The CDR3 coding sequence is TGTGCCAGTAGTATGACAGGCAACACCATATATTTT. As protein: CASSMTGNTIYF.

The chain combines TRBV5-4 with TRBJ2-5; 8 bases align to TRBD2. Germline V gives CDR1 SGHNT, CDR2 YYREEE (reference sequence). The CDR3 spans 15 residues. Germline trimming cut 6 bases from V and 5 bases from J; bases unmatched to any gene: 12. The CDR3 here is CASTPPGGRGETQYF. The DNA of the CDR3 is TGTGCCAGCACCCCGCCGGGGGGGCGCGGGGAGACCCAGTACTTC.

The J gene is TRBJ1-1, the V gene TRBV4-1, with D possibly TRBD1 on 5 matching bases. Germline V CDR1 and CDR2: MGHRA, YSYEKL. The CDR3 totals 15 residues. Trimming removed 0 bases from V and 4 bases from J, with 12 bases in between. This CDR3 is CASSQEGGVATEAFF. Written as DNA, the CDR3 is TGCGCCAGCAGCCAAGAGGGGGGGGTAGCCACTGAAGCTTTCTTT.